This entry describes one T cell receptor (beta chain). Some clones are missing from TCRdb's copy, which holds only in-frame ones; the method was immunoSEQ multiplex PCR. The sample yields around 100,000 clones, 80% seen once. The sample comes from a study of blood T cell repertoires in COVID-19. For the study at large: COVID-19 samples collected from the United States, Italy and Spain covered acute and convalescent phases. PBMCs, B-cell-depleted T cells, or T cells provided the cDNA or gDNA that made up the material.

The sequencing input was peripheral blood. The sequence came from a woman between 65 and 79 years old with acute or convalescent COVID-19.

CDR3 loop: CASSSSGLNQPQHF. The CDR3 bases are TGTGCCAGCAGTTCCTCAGGGCTCAATCAGCCCCAGCATTTT. V gene TRBV27 combines with J gene TRBJ1-5; a possible D gene is TRBD1 (5 bases). The germline V gene has CDR1 MNHEY and CDR2 SMNVEV (reference sequence). Trimming pared 4 bases from V and 3 bases from J, leaving 10 bases between. The CDR3 is 14 residues long.